Listed below are T cell receptor beta chains from one sample, sequenced in a study of blood T cell repertoires in COVID-19. The repertoire was sequenced with immunoSEQ multiplex PCR; TCRdb's copy has only in-frame clones and lacks some. The sample has 200,000 to 250,000 clones, 75% to 90% seen once. The sample comprised peripheral blood. All receptors come from a man aged 25 to 45 who had recovered from COVID-19. Each CDR3 is given with its conserved first and last residue. The D gene is left open where the match is weak. Size values are once, few and many counts, or a class for expanded clones, and some rows have none.

J gene: TRBJ2-1
V gene: TRBV9
clone size: NA
D gene: NA
CDR3 protein: CASSPQAGSTNEQFF
CDR3 DNA: TGTGCCAGCAGCCCTCAGGCAGGGTCAACCAATGAGCAGTTCTTC

J gene: TRBJ1-6
V gene: TRBV4-1
clone size: NA
D gene: NA
CDR3 protein: CASSQTGESYNSPLHF
CDR3 DNA: TGCGCCAGCAGCCAGACGGGGGAATCCTATAATTCACCCCTCCACTTT

J gene: TRBJ2-7
V gene: TRBV12-3/TRBV12-4
clone size: NA
D gene: TRBD1
CDR3 protein: CASSPGQFYEQYF
CDR3 DNA: TGTGCCAGCAGTCCGGGACAGTTCTACGAGCAGTACTTC

J gene: TRBJ2-1
V gene: TRBV5-1
clone size: NA
D gene: NA
CDR3 protein: CASSLRMSSYNEQFF
CDR3 DNA: TGCGCCAGCAGCTTGCGAATGAGCTCCTACAATGAGCAGTTCTTC

J gene: TRBJ2-7
V gene: TRBV27
clone size: NA
D gene: NA
CDR3 protein: CASSPPYGAHEQYF
CDR3 DNA: TGTGCCAGCAGCCCCCCCTATGGGGCTCACGAGCAGTACTTC

J gene: TRBJ1-4
V gene: TRBV3-1/TRBV3-2
clone size: NA
D gene: NA
CDR3 protein: CASSQEPGEKLFF
CDR3 DNA: TGTGCCAGCAGCCAAGAGCCAGGTGAAAAACTGTTTTTT

J gene: TRBJ2-7
V gene: TRBV13
clone size: NA
D gene: TRBD1
CDR3 protein: CASSPPGQTDEQYF
CDR3 DNA: TGTGCCAGCAGCCCGCCGGGACAGACCGACGAGCAGTACTTC

J gene: TRBJ1-2
V gene: TRBV5-1
clone size: NA
D gene: NA
CDR3 protein: CASSSYQGNGYTF
CDR3 DNA: TGCGCCAGCAGCTCGTATCAGGGAAATGGCTACACCTTC

J gene: TRBJ2-2
V gene: TRBV7-2
clone size: NA
D gene: NA
CDR3 protein: CASSLEVSSGSTGELFF
CDR3 DNA: TGTGCCAGCAGCTTGGAAGTGTCGTCGGGTTCCACCGGGGAGCTGTTTTTT

J gene: TRBJ1-4
V gene: TRBV9
clone size: once
D gene: TRBD1
CDR3 protein: CASSVGGGETNEKLFF
CDR3 DNA: TGTGCCAGCAGCGTAGGAGGGGGCGAGACTAATGAAAAACTGTTTTTT

J gene: TRBJ2-1
V gene: TRBV6-4
clone size: once
D gene: TRBD2
CDR3 protein: CASSVDGGAYNEQFF
CDR3 DNA: TGTGCCAGCAGTGTGGACGGGGGGGCCTACAATGAGCAGTTCTTC

J gene: TRBJ1-1
V gene: TRBV3-1/TRBV3-2
clone size: NA
D gene: TRBD1
CDR3 protein: CASSQEDRGTEAFF
CDR3 DNA: TGTGCCAGCAGCCAGGAAGACAGGGGCACTGAAGCTTTCTTT

J gene: TRBJ2-5
V gene: TRBV19
clone size: NA
D gene: TRBD2
CDR3 protein: CASSAKGAGGQETQYF
CDR3 DNA: TGTGCCAGTAGTGCCAAGGGAGCGGGGGGACAAGAGACCCAGTACTTC

J gene: TRBJ2-7
V gene: TRBV11-3
clone size: NA
D gene: NA
CDR3 protein: CASSKERGVGEQYF
CDR3 DNA: TGTGCCAGCAGCAAAGAAAGGGGCGTGGGCGAGCAGTACTTC

J gene: TRBJ1-3
V gene: TRBV29-1
clone size: once
D gene: NA
CDR3 protein: CSAPAPGGNTIYF
CDR3 DNA: TGCAGCGCTCCAGCACCGGGTGGAAACACCATATATTTT

J gene: TRBJ1-4
V gene: TRBV19
clone size: NA
D gene: TRBD1
CDR3 protein: CASSPTGGGEKLFF
CDR3 DNA: TGTGCCAGTAGTCCGACAGGGGGTGGTGAAAAACTGTTTTTT

J gene: TRBJ1-1
V gene: TRBV30
clone size: NA
D gene: NA
CDR3 protein: CAWSQDSLNTEAFF
CDR3 DNA: TGTGCCTGGAGTCAAGACAGCCTGAACACTGAAGCTTTCTTT